The 25 T cell receptor beta chains listed next were all sequenced from one sample in a study of blood T cell repertoires in COVID-19. Libraries were prepared by immunoSEQ multiplex PCR; TCRdb keeps only in-frame clonotypes and omits some of them. The repertoire holds some 230,000 clones, with 83% as singletons. Sequencing used peripheral blood. The origin of the receptors is a woman aged 45-60 years with acute or convalescent COVID-19.

The rearrangement uses TRBV6-4 and TRBJ1-5; unclear D gene. This CDR3 comprises 14 residues. CDR1 and CDR2 (germline): MRHNA, SNTAGT. V was shortened by 4 bases and J by 1 base, with 8 bases between the two germline ends. The CDR3 nucleotides read TGTGCCAGCAGTGCCGAGATAAGCAATCAGCCCCAGCATTTT. This encodes CASSAEISNQPQHF.

V is TRBV6-2 or TRBV6-3 and J is TRBJ2-3; D is ambiguous. The CDR3 contains 14 residues. Germline V CDR1 and CDR2: MNHEY, SVGEGT. V gave up 5 bases and J gave up 2 bases, with 11 bases separating them. CDR3 nucleotide sequence: TGTGCCAGCAGTCGGGTCAGCCCCACAGATACGCAGTATTTT. This gives the protein CASSRVSPTDTQYF.

The CDR3: CASSFSGGLASPLHF. CDR3 sequence (DNA): TGTGCCAGCAGCTTTTCCGGGGGGCTAGCCTCACCCCTCCACTTT. The V gene is TRBV5-4, the J gene TRBJ1-6; D perhaps matches TRBD1 (6 bases). This CDR3 has 15 amino acids. V was clipped by 2 bases and J by 10 bases, with 16 bases between them. CDR1 and CDR2 from the germline V gene are SGHNT and YYREEE (reference sequence).

The chain links TRBV10-3 to TRBJ2-5; the match to TRBD2 covers 8 bases. The ends lost 3 bases at V and 4 bases at J; junction bases unmatched: 7. This CDR3 contains 15 residues. Germline values: CDR1 ENHRY, CDR2 SYGVKD. CDR3 residues: CAISEGGLVGETQYF. In DNA, the CDR3 is TGTGCCATCAGTGAAGGGGGACTAGTAGGAGAGACCCAGTACTTC.

The chain employs TRBV6-4 and TRBJ1-6; TRBD1 matches at 8 bases. Trimming removed 4 bases from V and 7 bases from J; junction bases left unmatched: 3. Germline lookup yields CDR1 MRHNA and CDR2 SNTAGT. The CDR3 has 14 residues. CDR3 residues: CASSAGDRNSPLHF. In nucleotides, the CDR3 is TGTGCCAGCAGTGCCGGGGACAGGAATTCACCCCTCCACTTT.

The rearrangement links TRBV27 to TRBJ2-1, with TRBD2 identical over 8 bases. CDR3 size: 17 residues. Germline V gene sequence: CDR1 MNHEY, CDR2 SMNVEV (reference sequence). V lost 4 bases to trimming and J lost 3 bases; unmatched junction nucleotides: 11. The CDR3 spells CASSSRVAGPNYNEQFF. The CDR3 DNA is TGTGCCAGCAGTTCGCGAGTAGCGGGGCCTAACTACAATGAGCAGTTCTTC.

The chain links TRBV6-5 to TRBJ1-2, with TRBD1 matching 9 bases. V was clipped by 8 bases and J by 1 base; unmatched bases: 8. Looked up from germline, CDR1 is MNHEY and CDR2 is SVGAGI. This CDR3 region has 15 residues. CDR3 nucleotides: TGTGCCAGCTGGGAGAGGGACAGGGTTAACTATGGCTACACCTTC. It translates to CASWERDRVNYGYTF.

V is TRBV5-4 and J is TRBJ2-1; 10 nucleotides line up with TRBD2. The V segment lost 4 bases and the J segment 0 bases; nucleotides outside the gene matches: 10. The CDR3 sequence is 18 residues long. Per germline, CDR1 SGHNT and CDR2 YYREEE (reference sequence). For the CDR3, the DNA is TGTGCCAGCAGCAAAGGACTAGCGGAGATCAGCTCCTACAATGAGCAGTTCTTC. Protein product: CASSKGLAEISSYNEQFF.

This clone was recorded only once. This sequence joins TRBV4-2 and TRBJ1-1; D perhaps matches TRBD1 (5 bases). This CDR3 contains 16 residues. The germline V and J ends were trimmed by 3 bases and 5 bases, with 19 bases remaining between them. Per germline, CDR1 LGHNA and CDR2 YNFKEQ. CDR3 sequence: CASSQATGPSGTEAFF. The CDR3 DNA is TGTGCCAGCAGCCAGGCTACAGGCCCAAGCGGGACTGAAGCTTTCTTT.

The chain is built from TRBV7-9 and TRBJ1-1; D is perhaps TRBD1 (6 bases). The CDR3 loop spans 14 amino acids. Germline CDR1 and CDR2: SEHNR and FQNEAQ (reference sequence). V shed 5 bases and J shed 1 base, with 11 bases lying between them. CDR3 sequence reads: CASSIRGQNTEAFF. The CDR3 DNA is TGTGCCAGCAGCATCAGGGGCCAGAACACTGAAGCTTTCTTT.

The V call is TRBV30, the J call TRBJ1-1; D is possibly TRBD1 (5 bases). Germline V gene data show CDR1 as GTSNPN and CDR2 as SVGIG (reference sequence). Trimming shortened V by 3 bases and J by 5 bases, and 13 bases separated the two germline ends. The CDR3 is 13 residues long. The CDR3 protein is CAWRLLQGTEAFF. The CDR3, as DNA: TGTGCCTGGAGATTGTTGCAGGGAACTGAAGCTTTCTTT.

The chain carries TRBV19 and TRBJ1-1; maybe TRBD1 (5 bases). The CDR3 has 13 residues. Per germline, CDR1 LNHDA and CDR2 SQIVND (reference sequence). V was shortened by 1 base and J by 7 bases, with 10 bases between the two germline ends. The CDR3 DNA is TGTGCCAGTAGTATAGCTCCAGGGCTTGAAGCTTTCTTT. Translation gives CASSIAPGLEAFF.

The rearrangement joins TRBV4-1 to TRBJ1-2, with D hard to call. Trimming cost V 0 bases and J 8 bases, with 10 bases left between them. This CDR3 comprises 13 residues. The V gene's germline CDR1 is MGHRA and CDR2 YSYEKL. Here the CDR3 reads CASSQERGGGYTF. CDR3 bases: TGCGCCAGCAGCCAAGAACGGGGAGGCGGCTACACCTTC.

V gene TRBV6-1 combines with J gene TRBJ2-7; D perhaps matches TRBD1 (6 bases). Germline loops: CDR1 MNHNS, CDR2 SASEGT. The CDR3 covers 12 residues. Trimming removed 4 bases at V and 9 bases at J, with 13 bases between. The CDR3 spells CASSVAGVGQYF. Here the CDR3 DNA reads TGTGCCAGCAGTGTAGCAGGGGTGGGGCAGTACTTC.

The table lists this clone with a few counts. This chain links TRBV27 with TRBJ2-7; possibly TRBD2 for D (5 bases). The V end was cut by 4 bases, the J end by 3 bases, with 10 bases between. The CDR3 contains 13 residues. Germline CDR1 and CDR2: MNHEY and SMNVEV (reference sequence). The CDR3 region has the DNA TGTGCCAGCAGTTATGGACTCGACTACGAGCAGTACTTC. Its protein is CASSYGLDYEQYF.

The rearrangement uses TRBV12-3 or TRBV12-4 and TRBJ2-7; D is unclear. The CDR3 runs to 11 residues. Trimming stripped 4 bases from V and 7 bases from J, with 8 bases between. The DNA for the CDR3 is TGTGCCAGCAGTTCGACTCGGGAGCAGTACTTC. Protein sequence: CASSSTREQYF.

The chain employs TRBV27 and TRBJ2-7; the match to TRBD2 covers 8 bases. This CDR3 comprises 14 residues. In germline, CDR1 is MNHEY, CDR2 SMNVEV (reference sequence). J lost 5 bases, V lost 0 bases, and 3 bases had no gene match. CDR3 amino acids: CASSLSRGVNEQYF. CDR3 nucleotide sequence: TGTGCCAGCAGTTTATCGCGGGGGGTCAACGAGCAGTACTTC.

The rearrangement uses TRBV19 and TRBJ2-5, with D possibly TRBD2 on 7 matching bases. The V gene's germline CDR1 is LNHDA and CDR2 SQIVND (reference sequence). V lost 4 bases and J lost 5, with 17 bases in between. This CDR3 has 15 amino acids. CDR3 in amino acids: CASSSQRGAGETQYF. CDR3 nucleotide sequence: TGTGCCAGTAGTAGCCAACGGGGGGCCGGGGAGACCCAGTACTTC.

The chain carries TRBV10-3 and TRBJ1-3; TRBD1 matches 7 bases. The germline V gene has CDR1 ENHRY and CDR2 SYGVKD. J was trimmed by 2 bases and V by 2 bases; bases with no gene match: 0. This CDR3 is 14 amino acids long. CDR3 sequence reads: CAISEDRAGNTIYF. CDR3 DNA: TGTGCCATCAGTGAGGACAGGGCTGGAAACACCATATATTTT.

The chain uses TRBV5-1 and TRBJ1-4; 9 nucleotides align to TRBD1. This CDR3 spans 14 amino acids. With V trimmed by 4 bases and J by 5 bases, 3 bases remained unmatched. In germline, CDR1 is SGHRS, CDR2 YFSETQ. The CDR3 nucleotides are TGCGCCAGCAGCCTGACAGGGGGAAATGAAAAACTGTTTTTT. It translates to CASSLTGGNEKLFF.

The J gene is TRBJ2-2, the V gene TRBV7-9; 9 bases line up with TRBD1. The junction had 4 bases not matched to a gene; V was cut back by 4 bases and J by 4 bases. This CDR3 contains 15 residues. Per the germline V gene, CDR1 is SEHNR and CDR2 is FQNEAQ (reference sequence). For the CDR3, the DNA is TGTGCCAGCAGCTACCGGGACAGGGTCACCGGGGAGCTGTTTTTT. Translating gives CASSYRDRVTGELFF.

The rearrangement uses TRBV9 and TRBJ1-1, with D perhaps TRBD1 (6 bases). CDR3 size: 13 residues. Germline CDR1 SGDLS, CDR2 YYNGEE. V lost 5 bases to trimming and J lost 3 bases, with 11 bases between them. The CDR3 loop is CASRHREYTEAFF. The CDR3 nucleotides are TGTGCCAGCAGGCACAGGGAGTACACTGAAGCTTTCTTT.

This clone was recorded only once. The chain links TRBV6-5 to TRBJ1-2, with D tentatively TRBD1 (6 bases). This CDR3 contains 13 residues. Trimming removed 8 bases at V and 5 bases at J, with 15 bases between. Germline V gene lookup returns CDR1 MNHEY and CDR2 SVGAGI. CDR3 in DNA: TGTGCCAGCTCGCCAGGGGAAGTTTATGGCTACACCTTC. This codes for CASSPGEVYGYTF.

This clone was detected only once. The chain uses TRBV27 and TRBJ1-2, with a possible D match to TRBD1 (6 bases). Per the germline V gene, CDR1 is MNHEY and CDR2 is SMNVEV (reference sequence). V was shortened by 4 bases and J by 4 bases, with 16 bases between the two germline ends. The CDR3 covers 15 residues. Here the CDR3 reads CASSSYTGKAYGYTF. In DNA form, the CDR3 reads TGTGCCAGCAGTTCCTATACAGGGAAAGCCTATGGCTACACCTTC.

J is TRBJ2-3 and V is TRBV4-1, with 11 bases that match TRBD2. This CDR3 spans 17 amino acids. The J segment lost 2 bases and the V segment lost 3 bases, leaving 7 bases of the junction unmatched. Looked up from germline, CDR1 is MGHRA and CDR2 is YSYEKL. The CDR3 bases are TGCGCCAGCAGCCACCCCCTAGCGGGGGGTAACACAGATACGCAGTATTTT. Its translation: CASSHPLAGGNTDTQYF.